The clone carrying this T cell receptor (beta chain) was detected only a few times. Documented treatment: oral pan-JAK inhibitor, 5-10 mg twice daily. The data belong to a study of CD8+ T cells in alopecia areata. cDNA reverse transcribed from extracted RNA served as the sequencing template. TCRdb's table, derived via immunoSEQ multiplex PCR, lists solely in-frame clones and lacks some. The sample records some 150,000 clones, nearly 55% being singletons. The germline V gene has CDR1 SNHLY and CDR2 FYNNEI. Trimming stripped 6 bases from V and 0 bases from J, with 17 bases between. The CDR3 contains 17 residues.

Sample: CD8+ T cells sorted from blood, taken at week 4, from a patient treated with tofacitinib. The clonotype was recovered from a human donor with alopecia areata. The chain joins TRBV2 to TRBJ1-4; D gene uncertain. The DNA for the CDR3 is TGTGCCAGCAGCCACAGAAGGGAGCAAGCAACTAATGAAAAACTGTTTTTT. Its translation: CASSHRREQATNEKLFF.